Listed below are T cell receptor beta chains from one sample, sequenced in a study of blood T cell repertoires in COVID-19. Data came from immunoSEQ multiplex PCR; TCRdb stores just in-frame clones and leaves some out. Of roughly 70,000 clones listed, 75% to 85% are singletons. Sequenced sample: peripheral blood. The source is a man aged 65-85 years who had recovered from COVID-19. The CDR3 runs from the conserved cysteine through the conserved F or W. The order of the fields is J gene, D gene, V gene, clone size, CDR3 DNA, CDR3 protein. A D gene is named only where the DNA matches it firmly. Where a row states a size, it is once, few, many or the class of an expanded clone; other rows omit it.

j_call: TRBJ1-6
d_call: TRBD1
v_call: TRBV7-2
clone_size: -
cdr3_nt: TGTGCCAGCCTCCGGGACAGGGGGACTTCACCCCTCCACTTT
cdr3_aa: CASLRDRGTSPLHF

j_call: TRBJ2-7
d_call: -
v_call: TRBV28
clone_size: -
cdr3_nt: TGTGCCAGCAAACAGGGTTTCAGCTACGAGCAGTACTTC
cdr3_aa: CASKQGFSYEQYF

j_call: TRBJ2-3
d_call: TRBD2
v_call: TRBV27
clone_size: -
cdr3_nt: TGTGCCAGCAGTTCTCTCATAGCGGGAGTGGGCACAGATACGCAGTATTTT
cdr3_aa: CASSSLIAGVGTDTQYF

j_call: TRBJ2-1
d_call: TRBD1
v_call: TRBV12-5
clone_size: -
cdr3_nt: TGTGCTAGTGGTTTACGCGGACAGGGACAAACCTACAATGAGCAGTTCTTC
cdr3_aa: CASGLRGQGQTYNEQFF

j_call: TRBJ2-3
d_call: TRBD1
v_call: TRBV5-6
clone_size: -
cdr3_nt: TGTGCCAGCAGCTTGGGGGGGCCAGGGGGAGAAGATACGCAGTATTTT
cdr3_aa: CASSLGGPGGEDTQYF

j_call: TRBJ2-2
d_call: TRBD2
v_call: TRBV7-2
clone_size: -
cdr3_nt: TGTGCCAGCAGGGGCCGGGAAAGCGGGGGCTCGAACACCGGGGAGCTGTTTTTT
cdr3_aa: CASRGRESGGSNTGELFF

j_call: TRBJ1-5
d_call: TRBD1
v_call: TRBV5-1
clone_size: -
cdr3_nt: TGCGCCAGCAGCTTGGAGACAGGGGATAATCAGCCCCAGCATTTT
cdr3_aa: CASSLETGDNQPQHF

j_call: TRBJ2-4
d_call: -
v_call: TRBV6-1
clone_size: -
cdr3_nt: TGTGCCAGCAGTGAAGTGGGCGGGGGCAGTGTGAACATTCAGTACTTC
cdr3_aa: CASSEVGGGSVNIQYF

j_call: TRBJ1-6
d_call: -
v_call: TRBV6-2/TRBV6-3
clone_size: -
cdr3_nt: TGTGCCAGCAGTTCAACGCTGGGACTGGGAAATTCACCCCTCCACTTT
cdr3_aa: CASSSTLGLGNSPLHF

j_call: TRBJ2-7
d_call: -
v_call: TRBV5-4
clone_size: once
cdr3_nt: TGTGCCAGCAGCTTGGAGAGCGTCTCCTACGAGCAGTACTTC
cdr3_aa: CASSLESVSYEQYF

j_call: TRBJ2-1
d_call: -
v_call: TRBV7-2
clone_size: -
cdr3_nt: TGTGCCAGCAGCACTAGCAGGAGGGCCAATAATGAGCAGTTCTTC
cdr3_aa: CASSTSRRANNEQFF

j_call: TRBJ2-6
d_call: -
v_call: TRBV29-1
clone_size: -
cdr3_nt: TGCAGCGTTGGAGTCTTAGGGGCCAACGTCCTGACTTTC
cdr3_aa: CSVGVLGANVLTF

j_call: TRBJ2-1
d_call: TRBD2
v_call: TRBV5-4
clone_size: -
cdr3_nt: TGTGCCAGCAGCCCGACTAGCGGGAGTTGGAATGAGCAGTTCTTC
cdr3_aa: CASSPTSGSWNEQFF

j_call: TRBJ2-1
d_call: TRBD2
v_call: TRBV30
clone_size: -
cdr3_nt: TGTGCCTGGAGTATCGGGACTAGCTACAATGAGCAGTTCTTC
cdr3_aa: CAWSIGTSYNEQFF

j_call: TRBJ2-7
d_call: TRBD1
v_call: TRBV30
clone_size: once
cdr3_nt: TGTGCCTGGAGCCGGGACAGGGGCCTCGAGCAGTACTTC
cdr3_aa: CAWSRDRGLEQYF

j_call: TRBJ2-7
d_call: TRBD1
v_call: TRBV18
clone_size: -
cdr3_nt: TGTGCCAGCTCCATCGCGGGACCGGGACAGGGACGATACGAGCAGTACTTC
cdr3_aa: CASSIAGPGQGRYEQYF

j_call: TRBJ1-6
d_call: TRBD1
v_call: TRBV10-3
clone_size: -
cdr3_nt: TGTGCCATCAGTGACGGACAGGGTCCTAGCTCCTATAATTCACCCCTCCACTTT
cdr3_aa: CAISDGQGPSSYNSPLHF

j_call: TRBJ2-7
d_call: -
v_call: TRBV19
clone_size: -
cdr3_nt: TGTGCCAGTAGTGGCGGGATCTCCTACGAGCAGTACTTC
cdr3_aa: CASSGGISYEQYF

j_call: TRBJ1-4
d_call: -
v_call: TRBV5-4
clone_size: -
cdr3_nt: TGTGCCAGCAGCTTGGAGGGGGTCGAACTGTTTTTT
cdr3_aa: CASSLEGVELFF

j_call: TRBJ1-4
d_call: TRBD1
v_call: TRBV27
clone_size: few
cdr3_nt: TGTGCCAGCAGTTTCGAGGGCCCGACCGGGACAGGGGTTGAAAAACTGTTTTTT
cdr3_aa: CASSFEGPTGTGVEKLFF

j_call: TRBJ1-1
d_call: -
v_call: TRBV4-2
clone_size: -
cdr3_nt: TGTGCCAGCAGCCAAGAGGGGACACCAGACACTGAAGCTTTCTTT
cdr3_aa: CASSQEGTPDTEAFF

j_call: TRBJ2-3
d_call: -
v_call: TRBV19
clone_size: -
cdr3_nt: TGTGCCAGTAGTATTATTTCCTCGGCCCGACGGGCAGATACGCAGTATTTT
cdr3_aa: CASSIISSARRADTQYF

j_call: TRBJ2-7
d_call: TRBD2
v_call: TRBV7-2
clone_size: -
cdr3_nt: TGTGCCAGCAGCTTAGGGGGGACTAGCGGCGAGCAGTACTTC
cdr3_aa: CASSLGGTSGEQYF

j_call: TRBJ2-1
d_call: -
v_call: TRBV28
clone_size: -
cdr3_nt: TGTGCCAGCAGTCGACTGACCCTGGCAAATGAGCAGTTCTTC
cdr3_aa: CASSRLTLANEQFF

j_call: TRBJ2-5
d_call: TRBD2
v_call: TRBV6-2/TRBV6-3
clone_size: many
cdr3_nt: TGTGCCAGCAGCCAATGGACTAGCGGGGCAAAAGAGACCCAGTACTTC
cdr3_aa: CASSQWTSGAKETQYF

j_call: TRBJ1-6
d_call: -
v_call: TRBV2
clone_size: -
cdr3_nt: TGTGCCAGCAGTGAGGGGGGGGACTCCCGGAGAAGTTCACCCCTCCACTTT
cdr3_aa: CASSEGGDSRRSSPLHF

j_call: TRBJ1-1
d_call: -
v_call: TRBV2
clone_size: -
cdr3_nt: TGTGCCAGCGGTTCGGAGGTCGAGAACACTGAAGCTTTCTTT
cdr3_aa: CASGSEVENTEAFF

j_call: TRBJ2-1
d_call: TRBD2
v_call: TRBV19
clone_size: -
cdr3_nt: TGTGCCAGTAGTATCCAAAGCGGGAGGGCCATCGATGAGCAGTTCTTC
cdr3_aa: CASSIQSGRAIDEQFF

j_call: TRBJ2-3
d_call: -
v_call: TRBV3-1/TRBV3-2
clone_size: -
cdr3_nt: TGTGCCATTCAGGGAAGGGGTACAGATACGCAGTATTTT
cdr3_aa: CAIQGRGTDTQYF

j_call: TRBJ1-2
d_call: -
v_call: TRBV7-2
clone_size: few
cdr3_nt: TGTGCCAGCAGCTTACAAAGTTCCAGGGTCGGCTACACCTTC
cdr3_aa: CASSLQSSRVGYTF

j_call: TRBJ2-2
d_call: -
v_call: TRBV21-1
clone_size: once
cdr3_nt: TGTGCCAGCAGCAATTCGGGACTAGCGGTTTGGAGGGGGGAGCTGTTTTTT
cdr3_aa: CASSNSGLAVWRGELFF

j_call: TRBJ2-3
d_call: -
v_call: TRBV7-6
clone_size: -
cdr3_nt: TGTGCCAGCAGCATTGGGACGGCGGGGTGGGCAGATACGCAGTATTTT
cdr3_aa: CASSIGTAGWADTQYF

j_call: TRBJ1-2
d_call: TRBD1
v_call: TRBV6-2/TRBV6-3
clone_size: -
cdr3_nt: TGTGCCAGCAGTTACTCCCGGGACAGCAGCGGCTACACCTTC
cdr3_aa: CASSYSRDSSGYTF

j_call: TRBJ1-1
d_call: TRBD1
v_call: TRBV19
clone_size: -
cdr3_nt: TGTGCCAGTAGTATGGGACAGGGGATTTTCACTGAAGCTTTCTTT
cdr3_aa: CASSMGQGIFTEAFF

j_call: TRBJ2-7
d_call: TRBD1
v_call: TRBV9
clone_size: -
cdr3_nt: TGTGCCAGCAGCGTGGAGACAGGGTCTGGGTACGAGCAGTACTTC
cdr3_aa: CASSVETGSGYEQYF

j_call: TRBJ2-6
d_call: -
v_call: TRBV11-2
clone_size: -
cdr3_nt: TGTGCCAGCAGCTTAGATTGGAGCTCTGGGGCCAACGTCCTGACTTTC
cdr3_aa: CASSLDWSSGANVLTF

j_call: TRBJ2-3
d_call: TRBD2
v_call: TRBV6-5
clone_size: -
cdr3_nt: TGTGCCAGCACCCCTGGACTAGCGACAGATACGCAGTATTTT
cdr3_aa: CASTPGLATDTQYF

j_call: TRBJ2-5
d_call: -
v_call: TRBV15
clone_size: -
cdr3_nt: TGTGCCACCAGCAGAGATCTTAGGGGGGGCAAACAAGAGACCCAGTACTTC
cdr3_aa: CATSRDLRGGKQETQYF

j_call: TRBJ1-4
d_call: TRBD1
v_call: TRBV12-3/TRBV12-4
clone_size: -
cdr3_nt: TGTGCCAGCACCTCCGGGACAGATGAAAAACTGTTTTTT
cdr3_aa: CASTSGTDEKLFF

j_call: TRBJ2-7
d_call: -
v_call: TRBV5-5
clone_size: -
cdr3_nt: TGTGCCAGCAGCTTGTTTTCCAGGGACTTCGAGCAGTACTTC
cdr3_aa: CASSLFSRDFEQYF

j_call: TRBJ1-5
d_call: -
v_call: TRBV19
clone_size: -
cdr3_nt: TGTGCCAGTAGGAAATCAGGTGTGGGGCAGGATCAGCCCCAGCATTTT
cdr3_aa: CASRKSGVGQDQPQHF

j_call: TRBJ2-7
d_call: -
v_call: TRBV6-5
clone_size: -
cdr3_nt: TGTGCCAGCAGGGACAGTTCCTACGAGCAGTACTTC
cdr3_aa: CASRDSSYEQYF

j_call: TRBJ2-1
d_call: -
v_call: TRBV7-9
clone_size: -
cdr3_nt: TGTGCCACCGGTGGGGCGGGGTACAATGAGCAGTTCTTC
cdr3_aa: CATGGAGYNEQFF

j_call: TRBJ2-1
d_call: TRBD2
v_call: TRBV2
clone_size: -
cdr3_nt: TGTGCCAGCAGTGACCCGGGACTAGTCAAGCAGTTCTTC
cdr3_aa: CASSDPGLVKQFF

j_call: TRBJ2-1
d_call: TRBD2
v_call: TRBV10-3
clone_size: -
cdr3_nt: TGTGCCATCAAAGCGGGGGCTTACAATGAGCAGTTCTTC
cdr3_aa: CAIKAGAYNEQFF

j_call: TRBJ2-1
d_call: TRBD1
v_call: TRBV15
clone_size: once
cdr3_nt: TGTGCCACCAGCAGAGATCTGGGACAGGGTAGCAATGAGCAGTTCTTC
cdr3_aa: CATSRDLGQGSNEQFF

j_call: TRBJ2-3
d_call: TRBD2
v_call: TRBV30
clone_size: -
cdr3_nt: TGTGCCTGGAGTATGAGCGGGGGGGCAACAGATACGCAGTATTTT
cdr3_aa: CAWSMSGGATDTQYF

j_call: TRBJ1-5
d_call: TRBD1
v_call: TRBV28
clone_size: -
cdr3_nt: TGTGCCAGCAGACGGACAGGGCTGAATCAGCCCCAGCATTTT
cdr3_aa: CASRRTGLNQPQHF

j_call: TRBJ1-5
d_call: TRBD1
v_call: TRBV12-3/TRBV12-4
clone_size: -
cdr3_nt: TGTGCCAGCAGTCAGGGGGATCAGCCCCAGCATTTT
cdr3_aa: CASSQGDQPQHF

j_call: TRBJ1-2
d_call: -
v_call: TRBV6-6
clone_size: few
cdr3_nt: TGTGCCAGCCTCGACTCGTGGAATTATAACTATGGCTACACCTTC
cdr3_aa: CASLDSWNYNYGYTF

j_call: TRBJ1-5
d_call: -
v_call: TRBV16
clone_size: -
cdr3_nt: TGTGCCAGCAGCCCCTCAGGCAATCAGCCCCAGCATTTT
cdr3_aa: CASSPSGNQPQHF

j_call: TRBJ1-4
d_call: TRBD1
v_call: TRBV19
clone_size: few
cdr3_nt: TGTGCCAGTAGACCCTTCGGGACAGGGGCAAAAACTAATGAAAAACTGTTTTTT
cdr3_aa: CASRPFGTGAKTNEKLFF

j_call: TRBJ1-2
d_call: -
v_call: TRBV7-9
clone_size: -
cdr3_nt: TGTGCCAGCAGTCCGGGACAAACTTATGGCTACACCTTC
cdr3_aa: CASSPGQTYGYTF

j_call: TRBJ2-6
d_call: TRBD1
v_call: TRBV30
clone_size: -
cdr3_nt: TGTGCCTGGAAACCCTTTATTTACGGGACAGCCCCCTCTGGGGCCAACGTCCTGACTTTC
cdr3_aa: CAWKPFIYGTAPSGANVLTF

j_call: TRBJ2-1
d_call: TRBD2
v_call: TRBV5-5
clone_size: -
cdr3_nt: TGTGCCAGCAGCTTGCGTCTCGTAGCGGGAGGGATTACCTACAATGAGCAGTTCTTC
cdr3_aa: CASSLRLVAGGITYNEQFF